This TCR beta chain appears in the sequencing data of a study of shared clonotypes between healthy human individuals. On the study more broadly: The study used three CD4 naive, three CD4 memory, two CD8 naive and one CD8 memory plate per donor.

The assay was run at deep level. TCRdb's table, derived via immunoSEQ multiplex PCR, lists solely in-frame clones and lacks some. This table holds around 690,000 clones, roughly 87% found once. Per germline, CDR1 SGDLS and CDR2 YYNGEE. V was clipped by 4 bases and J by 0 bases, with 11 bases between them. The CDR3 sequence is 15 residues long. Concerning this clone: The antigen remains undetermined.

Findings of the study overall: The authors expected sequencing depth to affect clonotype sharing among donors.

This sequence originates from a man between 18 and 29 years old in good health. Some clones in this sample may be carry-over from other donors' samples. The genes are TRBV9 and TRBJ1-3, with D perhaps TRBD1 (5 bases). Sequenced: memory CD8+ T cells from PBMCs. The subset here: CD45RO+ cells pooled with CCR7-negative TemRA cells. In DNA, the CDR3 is TGTGCCAGCAGCATCCGTGGGGGCTCTGGAAACACCATATATTTT. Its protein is CASSIRGGSGNTIYF.